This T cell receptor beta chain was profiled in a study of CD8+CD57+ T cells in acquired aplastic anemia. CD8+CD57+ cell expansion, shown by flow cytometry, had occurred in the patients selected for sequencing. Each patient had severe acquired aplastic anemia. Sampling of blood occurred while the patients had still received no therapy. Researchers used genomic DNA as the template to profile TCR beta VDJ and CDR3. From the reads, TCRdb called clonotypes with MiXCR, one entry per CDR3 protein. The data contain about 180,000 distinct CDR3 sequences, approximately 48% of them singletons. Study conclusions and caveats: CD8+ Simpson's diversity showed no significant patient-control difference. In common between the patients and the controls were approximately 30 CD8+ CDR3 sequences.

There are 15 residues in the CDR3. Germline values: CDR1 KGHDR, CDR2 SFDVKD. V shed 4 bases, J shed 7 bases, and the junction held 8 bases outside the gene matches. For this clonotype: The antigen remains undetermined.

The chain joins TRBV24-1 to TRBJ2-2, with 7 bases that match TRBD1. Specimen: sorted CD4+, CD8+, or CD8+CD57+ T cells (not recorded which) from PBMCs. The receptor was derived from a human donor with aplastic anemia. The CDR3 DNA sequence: TGTGCCACCAGTGACCCGGGACAGTCCCACGGGGAGCTGTTTTTT. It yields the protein CATSDPGQSHGELFF.